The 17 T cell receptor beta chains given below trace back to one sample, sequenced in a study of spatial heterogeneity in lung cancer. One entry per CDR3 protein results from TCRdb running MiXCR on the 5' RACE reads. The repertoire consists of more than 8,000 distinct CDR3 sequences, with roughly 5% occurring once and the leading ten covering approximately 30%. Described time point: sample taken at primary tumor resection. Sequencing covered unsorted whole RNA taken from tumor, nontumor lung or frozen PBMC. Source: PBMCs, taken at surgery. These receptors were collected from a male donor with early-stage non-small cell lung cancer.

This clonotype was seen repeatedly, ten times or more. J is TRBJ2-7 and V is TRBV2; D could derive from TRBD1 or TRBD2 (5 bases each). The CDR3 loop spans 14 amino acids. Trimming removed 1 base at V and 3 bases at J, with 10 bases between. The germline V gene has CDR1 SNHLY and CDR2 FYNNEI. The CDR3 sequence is CASSEGGILYEQYF. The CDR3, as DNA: TGTGCCAGCAGTGAAGGGGGGATTCTCTACGAGCAGTACTTC.

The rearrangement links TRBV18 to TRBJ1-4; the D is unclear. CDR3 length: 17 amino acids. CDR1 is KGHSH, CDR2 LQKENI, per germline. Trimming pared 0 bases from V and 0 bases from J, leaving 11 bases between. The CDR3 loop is CASSPPGTAATNEKLFF. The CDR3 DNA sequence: TGTGCCAGCTCACCACCGGGTACTGCCGCAACTAATGAAAAACTGTTTTTT.

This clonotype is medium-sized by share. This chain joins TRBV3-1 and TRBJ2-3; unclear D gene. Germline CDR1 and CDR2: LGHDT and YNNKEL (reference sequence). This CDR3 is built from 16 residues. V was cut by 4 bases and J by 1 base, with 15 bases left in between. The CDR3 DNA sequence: TGTGCCAGCAGCCCATGGGCCAAAGATGGCACAGATACGCAGTATTTT. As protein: CASSPWAKDGTDTQYF.

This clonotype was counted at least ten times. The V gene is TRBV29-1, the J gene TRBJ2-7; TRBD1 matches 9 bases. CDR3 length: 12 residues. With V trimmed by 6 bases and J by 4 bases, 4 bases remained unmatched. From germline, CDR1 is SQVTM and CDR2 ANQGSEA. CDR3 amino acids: CSVGQGQYEQYF. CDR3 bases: TGCAGCGTCGGACAGGGGCAGTACGAGCAGTACTTC.

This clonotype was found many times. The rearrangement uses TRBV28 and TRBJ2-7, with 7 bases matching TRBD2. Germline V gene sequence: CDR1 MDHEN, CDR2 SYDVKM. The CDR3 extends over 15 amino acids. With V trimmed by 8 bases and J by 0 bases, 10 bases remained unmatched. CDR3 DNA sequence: TGTGCCAGCCACGGAGAGACTAGCAGCTCCTACGAGCAGTACTTC. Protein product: CASHGETSSSYEQYF.

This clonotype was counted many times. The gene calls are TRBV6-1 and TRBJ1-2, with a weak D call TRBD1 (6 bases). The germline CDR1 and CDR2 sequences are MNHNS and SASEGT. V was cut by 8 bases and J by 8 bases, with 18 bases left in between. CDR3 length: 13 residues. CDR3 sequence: CASRRTETNGYTF. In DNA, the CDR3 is TGTGCCAGCCGAAGGACAGAAACGAACGGCTACACCTTC.

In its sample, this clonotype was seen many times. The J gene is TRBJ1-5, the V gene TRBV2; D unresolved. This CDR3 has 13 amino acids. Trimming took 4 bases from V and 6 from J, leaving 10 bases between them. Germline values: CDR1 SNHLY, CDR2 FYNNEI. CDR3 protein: CASSVGYTQPQHF. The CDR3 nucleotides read TGTGCCAGCAGTGTGGGGTATACTCAGCCCCAGCATTTT. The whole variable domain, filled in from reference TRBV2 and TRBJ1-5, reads EPEVTQTPSHQVTQMGQEVILRCVPISNHLYFYWYRQILGQKVEFLVSFYNNEISEKSEIFDDQFSVERPDGSNFTLKIRSTKLEDSAMYFCASSVGYTQPQHFGDGTRLSIL.

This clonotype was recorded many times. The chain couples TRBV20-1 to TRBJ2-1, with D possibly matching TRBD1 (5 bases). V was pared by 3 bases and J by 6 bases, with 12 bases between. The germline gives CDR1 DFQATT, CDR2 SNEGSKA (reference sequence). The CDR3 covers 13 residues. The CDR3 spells CSASSRTINEQFF. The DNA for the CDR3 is TGCAGTGCTAGTTCGCGGACAATCAATGAGCAGTTCTTC.

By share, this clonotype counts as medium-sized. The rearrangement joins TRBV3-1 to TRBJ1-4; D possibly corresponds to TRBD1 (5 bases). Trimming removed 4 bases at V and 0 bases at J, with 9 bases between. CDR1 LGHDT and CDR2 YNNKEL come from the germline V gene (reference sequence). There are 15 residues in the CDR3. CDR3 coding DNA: TGTGCCAGCAGCCGTTCAGGGCCAACTAATGAAAAACTGTTTTTT. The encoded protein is CASSRSGPTNEKLFF.

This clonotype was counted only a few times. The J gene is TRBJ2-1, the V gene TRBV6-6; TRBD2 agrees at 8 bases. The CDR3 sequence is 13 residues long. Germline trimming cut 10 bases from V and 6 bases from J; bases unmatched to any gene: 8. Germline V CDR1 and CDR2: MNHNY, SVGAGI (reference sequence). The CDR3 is CAIQDGRANEQFF. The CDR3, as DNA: TGTGCCATCCAGGACGGGAGGGCCAATGAGCAGTTCTTC.

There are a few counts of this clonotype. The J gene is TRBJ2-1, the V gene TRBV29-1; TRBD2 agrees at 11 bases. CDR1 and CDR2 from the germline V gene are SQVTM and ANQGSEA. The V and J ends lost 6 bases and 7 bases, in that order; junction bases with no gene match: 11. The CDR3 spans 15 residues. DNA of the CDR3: TGCAGCGTCCGTATACTAGCGGGAGTTAAGAATGAGCAGTTCTTC. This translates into CSVRILAGVKNEQFF.

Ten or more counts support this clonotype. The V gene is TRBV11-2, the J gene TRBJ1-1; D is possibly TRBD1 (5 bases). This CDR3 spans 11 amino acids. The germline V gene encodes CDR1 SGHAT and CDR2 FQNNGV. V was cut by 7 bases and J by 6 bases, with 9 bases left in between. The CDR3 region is CASTMGPEAFF. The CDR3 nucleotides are TGTGCCAGCACCATGGGGCCTGAAGCTTTCTTT.

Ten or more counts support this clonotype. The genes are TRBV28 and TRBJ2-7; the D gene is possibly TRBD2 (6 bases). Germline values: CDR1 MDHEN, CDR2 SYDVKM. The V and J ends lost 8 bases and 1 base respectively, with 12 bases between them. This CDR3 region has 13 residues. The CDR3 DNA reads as TGTGCCAGCCGGGGGAGCCAATCCTACGAGCAGTACTTC. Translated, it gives CASRGSQSYEQYF.

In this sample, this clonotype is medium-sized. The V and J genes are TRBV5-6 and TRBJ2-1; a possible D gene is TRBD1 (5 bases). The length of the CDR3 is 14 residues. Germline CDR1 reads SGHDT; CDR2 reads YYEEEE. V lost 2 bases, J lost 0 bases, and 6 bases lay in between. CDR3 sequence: CASSFDSSYNEQFF. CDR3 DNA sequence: TGTGCCAGCAGCTTTGACAGCTCCTACAATGAGCAGTTCTTC.

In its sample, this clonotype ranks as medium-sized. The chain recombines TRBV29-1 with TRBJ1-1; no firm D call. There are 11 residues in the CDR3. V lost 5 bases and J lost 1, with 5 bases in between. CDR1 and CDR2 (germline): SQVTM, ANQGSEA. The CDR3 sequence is CSVRGNTEAFF. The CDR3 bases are TGCAGCGTTAGAGGGAACACTGAAGCTTTCTTT.

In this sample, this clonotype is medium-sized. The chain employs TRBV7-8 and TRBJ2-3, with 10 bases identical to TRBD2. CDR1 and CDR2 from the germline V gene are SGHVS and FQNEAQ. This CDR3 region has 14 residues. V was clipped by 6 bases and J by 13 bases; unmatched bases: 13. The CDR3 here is CASRSLAGEFIEYF. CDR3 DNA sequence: TGTGCCAGCAGGTCCCTAGCGGGAGAATTCATTGAGTATTTT.

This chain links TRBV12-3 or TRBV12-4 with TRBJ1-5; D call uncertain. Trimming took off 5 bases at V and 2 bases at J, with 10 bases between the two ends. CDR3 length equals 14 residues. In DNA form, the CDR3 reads TGTGCCAGCAGTCTCGGACTGGGCAATCAGCCCCAGCATTTT. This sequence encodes CASSLGLGNQPQHF.